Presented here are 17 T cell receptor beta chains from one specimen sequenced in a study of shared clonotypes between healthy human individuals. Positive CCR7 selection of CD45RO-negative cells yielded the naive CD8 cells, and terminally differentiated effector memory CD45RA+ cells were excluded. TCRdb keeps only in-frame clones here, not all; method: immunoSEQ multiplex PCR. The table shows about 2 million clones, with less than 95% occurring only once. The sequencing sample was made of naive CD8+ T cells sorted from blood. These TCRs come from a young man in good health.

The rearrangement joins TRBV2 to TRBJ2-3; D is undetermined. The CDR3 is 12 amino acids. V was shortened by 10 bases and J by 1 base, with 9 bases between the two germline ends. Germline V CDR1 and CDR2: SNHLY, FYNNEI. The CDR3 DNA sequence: TGTGCCACGCGGAGCCGCACAGATACGCAGTATTTT. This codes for CATRSRTDTQYF.

The CDR3, as DNA: TGTGCCAGCAGCGACTCAGACGAGTACGAGCAGTACTTC. It specifies CASSDSDEYEQYF. The chain combines TRBV9 with TRBJ2-7; D not certain. With 3 bases removed from V and 4 bases from J, the gap between germline ends came to 11 bases. Germline CDR1 SGDLS, CDR2 YYNGEE. This CDR3 is built from 13 residues.

The CDR3 nucleotides are TGTGCCAGCAGTTACAGGGGATCTTCTGAAGCTTTCTTT. It translates to CASSYRGSSEAFF. The J gene is TRBJ1-1, the V gene TRBV6-5, with TRBD1 as a possible D gene (5 bases). Trimming left V 2 bases short and J 6 bases short, with 10 bases between. The CDR3 has 13 residues. Germline lookup yields CDR1 MNHEY and CDR2 SVGAGI.

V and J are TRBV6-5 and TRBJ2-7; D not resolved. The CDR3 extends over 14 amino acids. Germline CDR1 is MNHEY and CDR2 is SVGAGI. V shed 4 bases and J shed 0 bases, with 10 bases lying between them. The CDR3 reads CASSFLNSSYEQYF. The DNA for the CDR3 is TGTGCCAGCAGTTTCCTCAACAGCTCCTACGAGCAGTACTTC.

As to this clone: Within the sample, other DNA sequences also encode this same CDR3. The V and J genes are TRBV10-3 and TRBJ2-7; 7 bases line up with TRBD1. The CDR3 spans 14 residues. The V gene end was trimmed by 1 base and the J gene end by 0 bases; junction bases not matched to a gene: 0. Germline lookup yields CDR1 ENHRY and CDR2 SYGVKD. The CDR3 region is CAISEWDSSYEQYF. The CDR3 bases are TGTGCCATCAGTGAGTGGGACAGCTCCTACGAGCAGTACTTC.

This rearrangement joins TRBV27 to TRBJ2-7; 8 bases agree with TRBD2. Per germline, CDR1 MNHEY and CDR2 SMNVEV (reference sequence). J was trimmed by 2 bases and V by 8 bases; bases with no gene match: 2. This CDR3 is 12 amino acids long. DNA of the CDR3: TGTGCCAGCGGCGGGGGGACCTACGAGCAGTACTTC. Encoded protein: CASGGGTYEQYF.

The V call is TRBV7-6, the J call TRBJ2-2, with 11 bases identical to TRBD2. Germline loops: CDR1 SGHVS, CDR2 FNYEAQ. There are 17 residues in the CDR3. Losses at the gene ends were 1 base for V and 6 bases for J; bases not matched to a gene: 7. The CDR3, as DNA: TGTGCCAGCAGCTTAGTTACTAGCGGGAGTACATCCGGGGAGCTGTTTTTT. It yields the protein CASSLVTSGSTSGELFF.

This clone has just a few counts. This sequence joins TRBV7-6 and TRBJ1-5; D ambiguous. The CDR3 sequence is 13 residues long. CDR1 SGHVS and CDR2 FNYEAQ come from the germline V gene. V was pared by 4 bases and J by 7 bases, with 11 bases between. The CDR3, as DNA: TGTGCCAGCAGCTCCTACCTGGGGCAGCCCCAGCATTTT. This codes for CASSSYLGQPQHF.

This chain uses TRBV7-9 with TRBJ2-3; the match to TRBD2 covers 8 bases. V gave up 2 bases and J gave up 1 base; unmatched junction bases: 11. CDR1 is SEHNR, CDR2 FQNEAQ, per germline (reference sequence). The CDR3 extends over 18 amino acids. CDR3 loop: CASSLYSERELGTDTQYF. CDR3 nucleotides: TGTGCCAGCAGCTTATATAGTGAGCGGGAGTTGGGCACAGATACGCAGTATTTT.

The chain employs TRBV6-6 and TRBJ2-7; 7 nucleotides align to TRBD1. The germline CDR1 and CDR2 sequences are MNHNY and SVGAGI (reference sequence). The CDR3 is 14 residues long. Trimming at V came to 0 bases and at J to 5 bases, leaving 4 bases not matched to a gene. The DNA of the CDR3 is TGTGCCAGCAGTTACTCTGCGACAGGGAACGAGCAGTACTTC. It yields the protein CASSYSATGNEQYF.

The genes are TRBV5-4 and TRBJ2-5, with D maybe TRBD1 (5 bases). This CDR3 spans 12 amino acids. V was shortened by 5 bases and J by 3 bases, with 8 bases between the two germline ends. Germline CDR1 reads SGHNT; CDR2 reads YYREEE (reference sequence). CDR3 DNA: TGTGCCAGCAGTGGGGCCGAAGAGACCCAGTACTTC. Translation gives CASSGAEETQYF.

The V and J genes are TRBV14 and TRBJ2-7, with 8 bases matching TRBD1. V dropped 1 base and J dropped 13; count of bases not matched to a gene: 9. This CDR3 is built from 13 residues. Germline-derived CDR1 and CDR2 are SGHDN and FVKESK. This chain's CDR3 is CASSQAFTGQAYF. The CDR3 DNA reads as TGTGCCAGCAGCCAAGCGTTTACGGGACAGGCTTACTTC.

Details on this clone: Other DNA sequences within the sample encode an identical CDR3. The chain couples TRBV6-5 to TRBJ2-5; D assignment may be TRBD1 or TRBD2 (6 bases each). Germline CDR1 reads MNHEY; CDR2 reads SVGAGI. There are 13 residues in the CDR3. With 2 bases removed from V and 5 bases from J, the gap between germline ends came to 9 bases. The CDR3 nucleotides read TGTGCCAGCAGTTACGGGGGGCTGGAGACCCAGTACTTC. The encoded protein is CASSYGGLETQYF.

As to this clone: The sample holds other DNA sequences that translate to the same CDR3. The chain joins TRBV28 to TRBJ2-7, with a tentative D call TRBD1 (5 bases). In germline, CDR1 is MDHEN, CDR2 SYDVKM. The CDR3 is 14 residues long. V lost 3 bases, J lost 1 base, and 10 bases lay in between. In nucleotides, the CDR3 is TGTGCCAGCAGTTTCGGTGACAGATCCTACGAGCAGTACTTC. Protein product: CASSFGDRSYEQYF.

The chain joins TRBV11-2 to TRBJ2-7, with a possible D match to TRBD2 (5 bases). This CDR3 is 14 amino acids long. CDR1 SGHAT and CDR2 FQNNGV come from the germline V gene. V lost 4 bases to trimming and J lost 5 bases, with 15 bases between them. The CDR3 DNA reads TGTGCCAGCAGCTCCCACGGGGTGTCCCACGAGCAGTACTTC. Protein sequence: CASSSHGVSHEQYF.

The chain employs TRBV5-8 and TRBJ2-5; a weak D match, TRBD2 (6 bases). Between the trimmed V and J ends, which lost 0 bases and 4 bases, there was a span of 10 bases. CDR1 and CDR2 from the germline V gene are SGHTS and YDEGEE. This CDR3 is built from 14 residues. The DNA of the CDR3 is TGTGCCAGCAGCTTGGATGCGGGAATAGAGACCCAGTACTTC. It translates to CASSLDAGIETQYF.

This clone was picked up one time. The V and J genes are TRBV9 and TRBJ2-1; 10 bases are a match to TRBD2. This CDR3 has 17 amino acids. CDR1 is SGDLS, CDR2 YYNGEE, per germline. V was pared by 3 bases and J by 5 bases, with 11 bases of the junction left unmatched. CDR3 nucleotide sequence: TGTGCCAGCAGCGAACCAGCGGGGGGGCTACTTAACAATGAGCAGTTCTTC. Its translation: CASSEPAGGLLNNEQFF. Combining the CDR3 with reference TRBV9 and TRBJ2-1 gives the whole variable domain DSGVTQTPKHLITATGQRVTLRCSPRSGDLSVYWYQQSLDQGLQFLIQYYNGEERAKGNILERFSAQQFPDLHSELNLSSLELGDSALYFCASSEPAGGLLNNEQFFGPGTRLTVL.